Listed below are T cell receptor beta chains from one sample, sequenced in a study of blood T cell repertoires in COVID-19. TCRdb's copy holds only in-frame clones and misses some; the assay was immunoSEQ multiplex PCR. The repertoire consists of about 250,000 clones, with about 82% occurring once and the leading ten covering roughly 5.2%. The sequenced material came from peripheral blood. These receptor sequences come from an elderly woman with COVID-19, enrolled during active disease. Both conserved end residues are part of each CDR3. D genes are given only for firm matches. Clone size, where shown, is once, few, many, or a class for clones that have expanded.

TRBV27	NA	TRBD1	TRBJ1-2	TGTGCCAGCAGTTTATCGGGGACAGGGGTCTATGGCTACACCTTC	CASSLSGTGVYGYTF
TRBV7-9	NA	NA	TRBJ1-2	TGTGCCAGCAGCAAAGGGGGGGACGGCTTCTATGGCTACACCTTC	CASSKGGDGFYGYTF
TRBV6-5	NA	TRBD1	TRBJ1-2	TGTGCCAGCAGCCGTGGACAGGGGAGTTCTGGCTACACCTTC	CASSRGQGSSGYTF
TRBV28	NA	NA	TRBJ1-6	TGTGCCAGCAGTTTATTCGGGATTAGCTCCTATAATTCACCCCTCCACTTT	CASSLFGISSYNSPLHF
TRBV19	NA	NA	TRBJ1-1	TGTGCCAGTAGTCGCCCGGGGGGAACCTACACTGAAGCTTTCTTT	CASSRPGGTYTEAFF
TRBV3-1/TRBV3-2	NA	TRBD2	TRBJ2-7	TGTGCCAGCAGCCTATCGGGGGGATACGAGCAGTACTTC	CASSLSGGYEQYF
TRBV28	NA	NA	TRBJ1-5	TGTGCCAGCACGGGTCAGAAGCCCAATCAGCCCCAGCATTTT	CASTGQKPNQPQHF
TRBV6-4	NA	TRBD2	TRBJ2-3	TGTGCCAGCAGTAGAGCTAGCGGGGGGACAGATACGCAGTATTTT	CASSRASGGTDTQYF
TRBV5-4	once	TRBD2	TRBJ2-1	TGTGCCAGCAGCTTCGCGGGACTAGCAGGGTACAATGAGCAGTTCTTC	CASSFAGLAGYNEQFF
TRBV7-6	NA	NA	TRBJ1-5	TGTGCCAGCAGCTCCCTGGGAGGGGGCAATCAGCCCCAGCATTTT	CASSSLGGGNQPQHF
TRBV2	NA	TRBD1	TRBJ1-1	TGTGCCAGCAACAACCCCGGACAGGGAGACACTGAAGCTTTCTTT	CASNNPGQGDTEAFF
TRBV30	NA	NA	TRBJ2-3	TGTGCCTGGATGCGTATAGGACTTCAGTATTTT	CAWMRIGLQYF
TRBV7-3	NA	TRBD2	TRBJ2-1	TGTGCCAGCAGCTCTAGCGGGGGGTTATACAATGAGCAGTTCTTC	CASSSSGGLYNEQFF
TRBV5-6	once	NA	TRBJ1-2	TGTGCCAGCAGCCCTTGGAACAGGGTAGGATATGGCTACACCTTC	CASSPWNRVGYGYTF
TRBV27	NA	TRBD1	TRBJ2-3	TGTGCCAGCCGGGACAGGGGACCAGATACGCAGTATTTT	CASRDRGPDTQYF
TRBV10-3	NA	TRBD1	TRBJ1-2	TGTGCCATCAGTGGGGAGACAGGGTTCTTCGATGGCTACACCTTC	CAISGETGFFDGYTF
TRBV28	NA	NA	TRBJ1-3	TGTGCCAGCACCGCGGGTGGGATTTTCTCTGGAAACACCATATATTTT	CASTAGGIFSGNTIYF
TRBV28	NA	NA	TRBJ2-5	TGTGCCAGCAGTTTTCGCCCGCGGGGGCGCGGAGAGACCCAGTACTTC	CASSFRPRGRGETQYF
TRBV5-1	NA	TRBD2	TRBJ2-1	TGCGCCAGCAGCCTACGGGGAGGGCGGGATGAGCAGTTCTTC	CASSLRGGRDEQFF
TRBV19	NA	TRBD1	TRBJ1-5	TGTGCCAGTAGGGGACAGGGTGGCCAGCCCCAGCATTTT	CASRGQGGQPQHF
TRBV28	few	TRBD1	TRBJ1-2	TGTGCCAGCAGTCCATATAGACAGGGGGCTCGCTATGGCTACACCTTC	CASSPYRQGARYGYTF
TRBV9	NA	TRBD2	TRBJ2-3	TGTGCCAGCAGCACCCGCGGGGGGGCCCCAGATACGCAGTATTTT	CASSTRGGAPDTQYF
TRBV4-2	few	TRBD1	TRBJ1-4	TGTGCCAGCAGCCAAAAACATCCGGGACAGGGCGCAACTAATGAAAAACTGTTTTTT	CASSQKHPGQGATNEKLFF
TRBV5-1	NA	NA	TRBJ1-1	TGCGCCAGCAGCTTGGCCGGGGTCCCGGGGGGTGAAGCTTTCTTT	CASSLAGVPGGEAFF
TRBV30	NA	NA	TRBJ1-1	TGTGCCTGGCGATACCAGGGTGGCGGCACTGAAGCTTTCTTT	CAWRYQGGGTEAFF
TRBV29-1	NA	TRBD1	TRBJ2-3	TGCAGCTCAAACGGACAGGGGACGGATACGCAGTATTTT	CSSNGQGTDTQYF
TRBV7-2	NA	NA	TRBJ2-1	TGTGCCAGCAGCTTAGCGGAGAGCTCCTACAATGAGCAGTTCTTC	CASSLAESSYNEQFF
TRBV3-1/TRBV3-2	NA	NA	TRBJ2-2	TGTGCCAGCAGCCAAGATGTGGAGGGCTTGAAGACCGGGGAGCTGTTTTTT	CASSQDVEGLKTGELFF